This T cell receptor beta chain was documented in a study of blood T cell repertoires in COVID-19. Study context: Sources were T cells, B-cell-depleted T cells, or PBMCs; the material itself was cDNA or gDNA.

The CDR3 loop spans 12 amino acids. Trimming pared 6 bases from V and 2 bases from J, leaving 5 bases between. Germline V CDR1 and CDR2: SEHNR, FQNEAQ (reference sequence). Produced via immunoSEQ multiplex PCR; TCRdb's table is partial and in-frame only. The table has under 500,000 clones, 80% to 90% seen once. Recruitment covered over 20 US areas and drew participants whose ages spanned about 18 to 100 years. The rearrangement uses TRBV7-9 and TRBJ1-5; D is uncertain. This receptor was taken from a man younger than 40 who had recovered from COVID-19. Sequenced sample: PBMCs or T cells enriched from blood (not recorded which). The CDR3 here is CASRGGNQPQHF. The CDR3 DNA follows: TGTGCCAGCAGAGGAGGCAATCAGCCCCAGCATTTT. The full variable domain, its missing parts supplied by reference TRBV7-9 and TRBJ1-5, is DTGVSQNPRHKITKRGQNVTFRCDPISEHNRLYWYRQTLGQGPEFLTYFQNEAQLEKSRLLSDRFSAERPKGSFSTLEIQRTEQGDSAMYLCASRGGNQPQHFGDGTRLSIL.